Listed below are T cell receptor beta chains from one sample, sequenced in a study of T cells in Graves' hyperthyroidism and ophthalmopathy. TCRdb fed the multiplex PCR reads into MiXCR, producing one record per CDR3 protein. Of approximately 570,000 distinct CDR3 sequences listed, less than 20% are singletons. Sequenced material: blood. The receptors here all came from a man aged 35 to 55 with Graves' ophthalmopathy. CDR3s include the opening cysteine and the closing phenylalanine or tryptophan. Fields, in order: CDR3 protein, CDR3 DNA, clone size, V gene, D gene, J gene. A D gene is named only where the DNA matches it firmly. Clone size is not always given. Where it is, it says once, few, many or a class for expanded clones.

CDR3: CASSPTGRTDTQYF
DNA: TGTGCCAGCAGCCCAACAGGGCGCACAGATACACAGTATTTT
size: .
V: TRBV7-8
D: .
J: TRBJ2-3

CDR3: CASSLRPADTQYF
DNA: TGCGCCAGCAGCTTGAGGCCTGCAGATACGCAGTATTTT
size: .
V: TRBV5-1
D: .
J: TRBJ2-3

CDR3: CASRTVAGGGTDTQYF
DNA: TGTGCCAGCAGGACGGTAGCGGGGGGAGGCACAGATACGCAGTATTTT
size: many
V: TRBV6-2/TRBV6-3
D: TRBD2
J: TRBJ2-3

CDR3: CASSWPDSNSPLHF
DNA: TGTGCCAGCAGCTGGCCAGATAGCAATTCACCCCTCCACTTT
size: many
V: TRBV12-3/TRBV12-4
D: .
J: TRBJ1-6

CDR3: CASNRGRRAGTDTQYF
DNA: TGTGCCAGCAATAGAGGGCGGCGGGCCGGCACAGATACGCAGTATTTT
size: .
V: TRBV27
D: .
J: TRBJ2-3

CDR3: CASSPRLNEQFF
DNA: TGTGCCAGCAGTCCCCGCTTAAATGAGCAGTTCTTC
size: many
V: TRBV12-3/TRBV12-4
D: .
J: TRBJ2-1

CDR3: CASGYPPTGTTTYNEQFF
DNA: TGTGCCAGCGGATACCCCCCTACCGGGACTACTACCTACAATGAGCAGTTCTTC
size: .
V: TRBV11-2
D: TRBD2
J: TRBJ2-1

CDR3: CASSERETTYTGELFF
DNA: TGTGCCAGCAGTGAACGGGAGACTACGTACACCGGGGAGCTGTTTTTT
size: many
V: TRBV2
D: .
J: TRBJ2-2

CDR3: CASRINRDSGNTIYF
DNA: TGTGCCAGCAGGATAAACCGGGACTCTGGAAACACCATATATTTT
size: few
V: TRBV28
D: .
J: TRBJ1-3

CDR3: CASSSAGGASYGYTF
DNA: TGTGCCAGCAGTTCAGCAGGGGGCGCGAGCTATGGCTACACCTTC
size: .
V: TRBV28
D: TRBD1
J: TRBJ1-2

CDR3: CASKTWPGNTEAFF
DNA: TGTGCCAGTAAGACATGGCCCGGTAACACTGAAGCTTTCTTT
size: .
V: TRBV19
D: .
J: TRBJ1-1

CDR3: CASSYSRDATYEQYF
DNA: TGTGCCAGCAGTTACTCGAGGGACGCTACCTACGAGCAGTACTTC
size: many
V: TRBV6-5
D: .
J: TRBJ2-7

CDR3: CASRPPTGEQYF
DNA: TGTGCCAGCAGGCCCCCGACGGGGGAGCAGTACTTC
size: few
V: TRBV28
D: .
J: TRBJ2-7

CDR3: CASSSDREYGYTF
DNA: TGTGCCAGCTCATCCGACAGGGAGTATGGCTACACCTTC
size: .
V: TRBV18
D: TRBD1
J: TRBJ1-2

CDR3: CASSLVLRGTADTQYF
DNA: TGTGCCAGCAGCTTAGTCTTACGAGGGACCGCAGATACGCAGTATTTT
size: many
V: TRBV7-9
D: .
J: TRBJ2-3

CDR3: CSATSGRSSYEQYF
DNA: TGCAGTGCTACGTCGGGACGGAGCTCCTACGAGCAGTACTTC
size: many
V: TRBV20-1
D: .
J: TRBJ2-7

CDR3: CASGLVGDSRRAEYF
DNA: TGTGCTAGTGGTTTGGTAGGGGACAGCCGTAGGGCAGAGTATTTT
size: once
V: TRBV12-5
D: TRBD1
J: TRBJ2-3

CDR3: CASTLELSHTGELFF
DNA: TGTGCCAGTACCCTCGAGCTATCGCACACCGGGGAGCTGTTTTTT
size: .
V: TRBV19
D: .
J: TRBJ2-2

CDR3: CASSSGQKDNKLFF
DNA: TGTGCCAGCAGCTCCGGACAGAAGGACAACAAACTGTTTTTT
size: .
V: TRBV7-9
D: .
J: TRBJ1-4

CDR3: CASSPREALRYGYTF
DNA: TGTGCCAGCTCACCACGGGAGGCTTTACGATATGGCTACACCTTC
size: .
V: TRBV18
D: .
J: TRBJ1-2

CDR3: CASSLGQGATYGYTF
DNA: TGTGCCAGCAGCTTGGGCCAGGGGGCGACCTATGGCTACACCTTC
size: many
V: TRBV7-2
D: TRBD1
J: TRBJ1-2

CDR3: CSARGGVGLAGQETQYF
DNA: TGCAGTGCTAGAGGGGGGGTCGGACTAGCGGGGCAAGAGACCCAGTACTTC
size: few
V: TRBV20-1
D: TRBD2
J: TRBJ2-5

CDR3: CASRQLPTLTGSGEQFF
DNA: TGTGCCAGCAGGCAATTACCGACACTTACAGGGTCTGGTGAGCAGTTCTTC
size: many
V: TRBV7-3
D: .
J: TRBJ2-1

CDR3: CASSPRAGPGGETQYF
DNA: TGTGCCAGCTCACCACGGGCGGGTCCGGGAGGAGAGACCCAGTACTTC
size: few
V: TRBV18
D: TRBD2
J: TRBJ2-5

CDR3: CASSSDRALRYNEQFF
DNA: TGTGCCAGCAGCTCAGACAGGGCACTTCGCTACAATGAGCAGTTCTTC
size: many
V: TRBV11-2
D: TRBD1
J: TRBJ2-1

CDR3: CATSLPGLAGNEQFF
DNA: TGTGCCACCAGTCTCCCGGGACTAGCGGGAAATGAGCAGTTCTTC
size: .
V: TRBV24-1
D: TRBD2
J: TRBJ2-1

CDR3: CSAKGRPNTEAFF
DNA: TGCAGTGCTAAAGGACGTCCGAACACTGAAGCTTTCTTT
size: few
V: TRBV20-1
D: .
J: TRBJ1-1

CDR3: CASSYGTGNGYTF
DNA: TGTGCCAGCAGCTACGGGACAGGGAATGGCTACACCTTC
size: many
V: TRBV11-2
D: TRBD1
J: TRBJ1-2

CDR3: CASSPGTADNEQFF
DNA: TGTGCCAGCTCACCGGGGACTGCTGACAATGAGCAGTTCTTC
size: .
V: TRBV18
D: .
J: TRBJ2-1

CDR3: CSASPGRWNTEAFF
DNA: TGCAGTGCTAGTCCGGGACGGTGGAACACTGAAGCTTTCTTT
size: .
V: TRBV20-1
D: .
J: TRBJ1-1